This T cell receptor (beta chain) originates from a study of blood T cells in healthy people across ages. The CDR3 covers 15 residues. V dropped 2 bases and J dropped 5; count of bases not matched to a gene: 8. The germline V gene has CDR1 SGHKS and CDR2 YYEKEE (reference sequence). As regards this clonotype: Its specificity is not known.

Together with a sample-barcoded 5' primer, a J-beta primer mix was included in a second PCR lasting roughly 6 to 12 cycles. TCRdb reprocessed the 5' RACE reads with MiXCR, giving one entry per CDR3 protein. The table shows about 1,600,000 distinct CDR3 sequences, with roughly 45% occurring only once. General study points: Because donor CMV status was unknown, expanded clonotype changes were possibly confounded.

Caucasian, healthy and from Russia, the donors were aged between about 6 and 100. The sequence came from a woman under 30 in good health. Sequencing used blood. V and J are TRBV5-5 and TRBJ2-5, with 8 bases identical to TRBD2. The DNA of the CDR3 is TGTGCCAGCAGCTTAACGGGAGGGCCAATGGAGACCCAGTACTTC. Translated, it gives CASSLTGGPMETQYF.